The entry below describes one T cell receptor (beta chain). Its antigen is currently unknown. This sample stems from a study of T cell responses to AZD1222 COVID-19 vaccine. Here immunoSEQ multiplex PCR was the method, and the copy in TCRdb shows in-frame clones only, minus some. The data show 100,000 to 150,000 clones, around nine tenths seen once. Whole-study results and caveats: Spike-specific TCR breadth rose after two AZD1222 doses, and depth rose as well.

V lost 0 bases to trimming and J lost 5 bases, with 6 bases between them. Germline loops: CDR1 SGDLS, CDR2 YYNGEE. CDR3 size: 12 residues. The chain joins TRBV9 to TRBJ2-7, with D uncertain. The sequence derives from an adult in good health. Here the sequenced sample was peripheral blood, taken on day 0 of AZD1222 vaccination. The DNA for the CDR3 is TGTGCCAGCAGCGTAGCTTTGGACGAGCAGTACTTC. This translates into CASSVALDEQYF.